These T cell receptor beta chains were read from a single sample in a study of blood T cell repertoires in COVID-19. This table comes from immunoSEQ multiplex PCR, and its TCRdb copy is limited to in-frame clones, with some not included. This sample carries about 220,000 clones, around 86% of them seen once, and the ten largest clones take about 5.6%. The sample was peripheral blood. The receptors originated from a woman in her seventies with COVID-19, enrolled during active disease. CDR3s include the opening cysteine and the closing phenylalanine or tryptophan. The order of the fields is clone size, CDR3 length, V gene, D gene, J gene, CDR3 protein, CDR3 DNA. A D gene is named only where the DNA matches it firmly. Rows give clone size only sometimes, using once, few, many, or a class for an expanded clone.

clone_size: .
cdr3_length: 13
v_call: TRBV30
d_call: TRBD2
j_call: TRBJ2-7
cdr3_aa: CAWRRGGTYEQYF
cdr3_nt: TGTGCCTGGAGGCGGGGGGGAACCTACGAGCAGTACTTC

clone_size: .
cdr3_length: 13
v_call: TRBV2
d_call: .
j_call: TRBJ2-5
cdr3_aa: CATKNTEQETQYF
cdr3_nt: TGTGCCACCAAGAATACAGAACAAGAGACCCAGTACTTC

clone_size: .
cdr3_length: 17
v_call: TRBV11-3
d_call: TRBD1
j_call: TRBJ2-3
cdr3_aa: CASSSRTGRGSTDTQYF
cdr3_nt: TGTGCCAGCAGCTCAAGGACAGGGCGAGGGAGCACAGATACGCAGTATTTT

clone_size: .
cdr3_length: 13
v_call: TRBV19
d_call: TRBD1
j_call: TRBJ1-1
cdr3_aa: CASSPRDRDRAFF
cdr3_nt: TGTGCCAGTAGTCCCCGGGACAGGGATCGGGCTTTCTTT

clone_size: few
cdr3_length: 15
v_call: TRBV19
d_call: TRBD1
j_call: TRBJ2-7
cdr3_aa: CASSPPPGTVYEQYF
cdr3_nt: TGTGCCAGTAGTCCCCCCCCCGGGACAGTCTACGAGCAGTACTTC

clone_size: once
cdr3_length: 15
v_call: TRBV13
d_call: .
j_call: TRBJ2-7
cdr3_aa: CASSSEGLFPYEQYF
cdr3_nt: TGTGCCAGCAGCTCCGAAGGACTCTTCCCCTACGAGCAGTACTTC

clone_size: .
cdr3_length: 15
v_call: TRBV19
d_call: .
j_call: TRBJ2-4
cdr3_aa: CASSIGRDGKNIQYF
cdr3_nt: TGTGCCAGTAGTATTGGGCGGGACGGCAAAAACATTCAGTACTTC

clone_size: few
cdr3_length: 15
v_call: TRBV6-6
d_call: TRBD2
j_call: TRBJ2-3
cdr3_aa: CASSPGGPGTDTQYF
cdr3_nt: TGTGCCAGCAGCCCGGGAGGGCCTGGCACAGATACGCAGTATTTT

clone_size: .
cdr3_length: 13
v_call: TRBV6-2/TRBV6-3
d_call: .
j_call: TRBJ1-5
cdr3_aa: CASSYSGHQPQHF
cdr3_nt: TGTGCCAGCAGTTACTCGGGGCATCAGCCCCAGCATTTT

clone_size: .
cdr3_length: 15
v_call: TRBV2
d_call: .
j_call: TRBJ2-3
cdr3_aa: CASNRNERETDTQYF
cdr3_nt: TGTGCCAGCAATAGAAATGAGAGGGAGACAGATACGCAGTATTTT

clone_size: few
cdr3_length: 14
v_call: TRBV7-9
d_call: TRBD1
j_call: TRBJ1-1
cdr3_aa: CASSRQGAFTEAFF
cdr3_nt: TGTGCCAGCAGCCGACAGGGGGCCTTCACTGAAGCTTTCTTT

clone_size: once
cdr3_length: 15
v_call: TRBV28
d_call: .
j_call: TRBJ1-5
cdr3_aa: CASSPPAGAYQPQHF
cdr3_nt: TGTGCCAGCAGTCCCCCGGCAGGGGCTTATCAGCCCCAGCATTTT

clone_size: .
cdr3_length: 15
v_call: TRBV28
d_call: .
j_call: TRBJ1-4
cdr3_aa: CASRASQGRTEKLFF
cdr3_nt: TGTGCCAGCAGGGCTAGTCAGGGGCGTACGGAAAAACTGTTTTTT

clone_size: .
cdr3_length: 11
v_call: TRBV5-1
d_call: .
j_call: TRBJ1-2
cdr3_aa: CASSPREGYTF
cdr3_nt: TGCGCCAGCAGCCCCCGTGAGGGCTACACCTTC

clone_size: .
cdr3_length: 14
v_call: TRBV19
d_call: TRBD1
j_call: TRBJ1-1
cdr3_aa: CASSGRQGNTEAFF
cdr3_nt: TGTGCCAGTAGTGGCAGACAGGGTAACACTGAAGCTTTCTTT

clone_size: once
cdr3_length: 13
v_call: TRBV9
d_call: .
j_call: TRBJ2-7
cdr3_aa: CASSVEQGYEQYF
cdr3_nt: TGTGCCAGCAGCGTAGAACAGGGCTATGAGCAGTACTTC

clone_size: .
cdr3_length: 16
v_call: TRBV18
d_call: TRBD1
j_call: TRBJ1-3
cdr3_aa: CASSPDRTGAGNTIYF
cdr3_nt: TGTGCCAGCTCACCCGACCGTACAGGGGCTGGAAACACCATATATTTT

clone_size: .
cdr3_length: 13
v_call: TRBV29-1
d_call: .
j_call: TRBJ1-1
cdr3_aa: CSVVGTLNTEAFF
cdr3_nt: TGCAGCGTTGTGGGGACTTTGAACACTGAAGCTTTCTTT

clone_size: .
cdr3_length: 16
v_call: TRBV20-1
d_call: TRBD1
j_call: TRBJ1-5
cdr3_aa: CSASAGTGIMGQPQHF
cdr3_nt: TGCAGTGCTAGTGCCGGGACAGGGATTATGGGTCAGCCCCAGCATTTT

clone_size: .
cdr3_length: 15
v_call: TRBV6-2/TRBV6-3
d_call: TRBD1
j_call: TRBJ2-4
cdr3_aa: CASSGQGLAKNIQYF
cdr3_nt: TGTGCCAGCAGTGGACAGGGGCTAGCCAAAAACATTCAGTACTTC

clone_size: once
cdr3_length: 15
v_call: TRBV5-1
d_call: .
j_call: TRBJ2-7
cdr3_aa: CASSFTGTSTYEQYF
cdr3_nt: TGCGCCAGCAGCTTCACAGGCACGAGTACCTACGAGCAGTACTTC

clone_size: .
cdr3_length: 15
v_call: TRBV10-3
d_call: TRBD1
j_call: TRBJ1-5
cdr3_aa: CAISSGQGLIQPQHF
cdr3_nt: TGTGCCATCAGTTCTGGACAGGGGTTAATTCAGCCCCAGCATTTT

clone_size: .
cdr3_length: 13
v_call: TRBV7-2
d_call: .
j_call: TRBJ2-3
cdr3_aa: CASSVYSTDTQYF
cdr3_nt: TGTGCCAGCAGCGTCTATAGCACAGATACGCAGTATTTT

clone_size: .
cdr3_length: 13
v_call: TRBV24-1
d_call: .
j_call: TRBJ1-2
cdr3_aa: CATSDSTRVGYTF
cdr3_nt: TGTGCCACCAGTGATAGTACGAGGGTTGGCTACACCTTC

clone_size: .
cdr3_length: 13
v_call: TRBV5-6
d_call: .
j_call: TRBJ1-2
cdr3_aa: CASSPLEGSGYTF
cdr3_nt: TGTGCCAGCAGCCCCCTCGAAGGGAGTGGCTACACCTTC

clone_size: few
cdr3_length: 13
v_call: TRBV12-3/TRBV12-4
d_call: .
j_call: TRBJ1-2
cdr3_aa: CASSLRLNYGYTF
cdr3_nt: TGTGCCAGCAGTTTACGACTTAACTATGGCTACACCTTC

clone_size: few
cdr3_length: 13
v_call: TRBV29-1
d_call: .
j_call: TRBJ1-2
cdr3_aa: CSATGQGAYGYTF
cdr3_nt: TGCAGCGCCACCGGACAAGGGGCCTATGGCTACACCTTC

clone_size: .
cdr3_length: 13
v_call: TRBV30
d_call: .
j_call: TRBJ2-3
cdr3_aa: CAWSVRGAVTQYF
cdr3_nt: TGTGCCTGGAGTGTACGCGGGGCCGTGACGCAGTATTTT

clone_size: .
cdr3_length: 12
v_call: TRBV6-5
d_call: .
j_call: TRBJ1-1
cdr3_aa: CASSSGLSEAFF
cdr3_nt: TGTGCCAGCAGTTCGGGGTTATCTGAAGCTTTCTTT

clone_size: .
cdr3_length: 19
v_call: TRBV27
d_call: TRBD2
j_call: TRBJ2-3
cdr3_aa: CASSLFPPGLAGGSDTQYF
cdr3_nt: TGTGCCAGCAGTTTATTCCCTCCGGGACTAGCGGGAGGATCAGATACGCAGTATTTT

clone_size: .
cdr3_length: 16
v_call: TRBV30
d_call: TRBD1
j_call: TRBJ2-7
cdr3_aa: CAWSLGGQGLAYEQYF
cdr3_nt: TGTGCCTGGAGTCTCGGGGGACAGGGATTAGCCTACGAGCAGTACTTC

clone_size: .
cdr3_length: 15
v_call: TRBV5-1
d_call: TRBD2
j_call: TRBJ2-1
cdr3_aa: CASSSRTSGNNEQFF
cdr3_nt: TGCGCCAGCAGCTCCCGGACTAGCGGCAACAATGAGCAGTTCTTC

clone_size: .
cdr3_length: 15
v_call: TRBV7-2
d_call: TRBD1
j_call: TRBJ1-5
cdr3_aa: CASSYSDRSNQPQHF
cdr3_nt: TGTGCCAGCAGCTATTCGGACAGGAGCAATCAGCCCCAGCATTTT

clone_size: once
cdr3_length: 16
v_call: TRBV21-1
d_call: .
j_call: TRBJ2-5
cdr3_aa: CASSKGRDRGTETQYF
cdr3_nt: TGTGCCAGCAGCAAAGGCCGGGACAGGGGGACGGAGACCCAGTACTTC

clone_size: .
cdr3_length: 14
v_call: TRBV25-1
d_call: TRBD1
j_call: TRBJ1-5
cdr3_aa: CASRKTGLNQPQHF
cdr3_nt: TGTGCCAGCAGGAAGACAGGGCTCAATCAGCCCCAGCATTTT

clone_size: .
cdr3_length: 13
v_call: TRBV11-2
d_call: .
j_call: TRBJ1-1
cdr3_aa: CASSLRGDTEAFF
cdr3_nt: TGTGCCAGCAGCTTACGCGGGGACACTGAAGCTTTCTTT

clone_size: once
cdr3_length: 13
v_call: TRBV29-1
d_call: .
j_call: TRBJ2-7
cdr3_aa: CSEKRDFSYEQYF
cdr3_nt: TGCAGCGAAAAAAGGGACTTCTCCTACGAGCAGTACTTC

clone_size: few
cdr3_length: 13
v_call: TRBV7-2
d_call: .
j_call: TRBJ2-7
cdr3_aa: CASSLNGAYEQYF
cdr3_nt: TGTGCCAGCAGCTTAAACGGGGCCTACGAGCAGTACTTC

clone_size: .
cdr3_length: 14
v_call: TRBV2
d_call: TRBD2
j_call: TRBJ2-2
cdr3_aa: CASRGLAETGELFF
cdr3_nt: TGTGCCAGCCGGGGACTAGCGGAAACCGGGGAGCTGTTTTTT

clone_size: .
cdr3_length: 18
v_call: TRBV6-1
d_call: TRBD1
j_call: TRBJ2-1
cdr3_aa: CASSVGQGTPSSYNEQFF
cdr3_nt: TGTGCCAGCAGTGTGGGACAGGGAACCCCCAGCTCCTACAATGAGCAGTTCTTC

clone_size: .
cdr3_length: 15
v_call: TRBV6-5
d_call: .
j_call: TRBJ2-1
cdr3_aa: CASSYSGQNYNEQFF
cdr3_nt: TGTGCCAGCAGTTACTCGGGGCAGAATTACAATGAGCAGTTCTTC

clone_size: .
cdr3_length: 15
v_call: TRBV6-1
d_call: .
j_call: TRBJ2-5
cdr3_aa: CASSEPTRVQETQYF
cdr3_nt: TGTGCCAGCAGTGAACCTACGAGGGTCCAAGAGACCCAGTACTTC

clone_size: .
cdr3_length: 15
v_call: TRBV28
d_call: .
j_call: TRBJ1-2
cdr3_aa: CASIRRRGWVYGYTF
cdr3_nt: TGTGCCAGCATAAGGCGCAGGGGTTGGGTCTATGGCTACACCTTC

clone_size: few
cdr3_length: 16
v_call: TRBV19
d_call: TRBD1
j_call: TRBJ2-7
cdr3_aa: CASSIAVATGAYEQYF
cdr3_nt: TGTGCCAGTAGTATAGCGGTAGCGACAGGGGCCTACGAGCAGTACTTC

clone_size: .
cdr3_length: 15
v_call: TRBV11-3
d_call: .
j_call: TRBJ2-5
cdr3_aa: CASSLGGPVQETQYF
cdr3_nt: TGTGCCAGCAGCTTAGGCGGGCCAGTCCAAGAGACCCAGTACTTC

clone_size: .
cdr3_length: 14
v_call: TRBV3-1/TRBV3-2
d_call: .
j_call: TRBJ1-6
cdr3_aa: CASSQAFLGSPLHF
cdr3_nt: TGTGCCAGCAGCCAAGCATTTCTCGGTTCGCCCCTCCACTTT

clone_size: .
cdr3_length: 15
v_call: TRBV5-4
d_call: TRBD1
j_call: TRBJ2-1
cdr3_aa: CASSFRIDRANEQFF
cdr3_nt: TGTGCCAGCAGCTTTAGGATAGACAGGGCCAATGAGCAGTTCTTC

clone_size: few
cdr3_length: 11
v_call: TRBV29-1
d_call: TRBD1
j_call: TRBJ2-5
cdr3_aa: CSVSGGTTQYF
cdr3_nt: TGCAGCGTTTCAGGGGGTACGACCCAGTACTTC

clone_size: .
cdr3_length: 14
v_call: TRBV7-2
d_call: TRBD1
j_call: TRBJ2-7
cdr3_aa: CASSSTPGGYEQYF
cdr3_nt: TGTGCCAGCAGTTCCACCCCAGGGGGCTACGAGCAGTACTTC

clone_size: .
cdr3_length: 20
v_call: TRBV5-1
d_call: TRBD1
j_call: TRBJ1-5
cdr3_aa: CASSLRIAGQGKNSGQPQHF
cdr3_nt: TGCGCCAGCAGCCTGCGGATCGCGGGACAGGGAAAAAATAGTGGTCAGCCCCAGCATTTT

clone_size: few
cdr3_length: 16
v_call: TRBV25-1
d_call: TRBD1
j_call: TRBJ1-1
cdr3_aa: CASTQTLGQGASEAFF
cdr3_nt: TGTGCCAGCACACAAACCCTGGGACAGGGGGCAAGTGAAGCTTTCTTT

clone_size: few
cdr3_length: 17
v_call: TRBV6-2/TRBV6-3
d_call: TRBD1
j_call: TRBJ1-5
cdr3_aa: CASSYELGQGGGQPQHF
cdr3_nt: TGTGCCAGCAGTTATGAATTAGGACAGGGGGGCGGTCAGCCCCAGCATTTT

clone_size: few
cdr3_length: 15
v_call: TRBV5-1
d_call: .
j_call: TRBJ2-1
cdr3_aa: CASSFSASSYNEQFF
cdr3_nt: TGCGCCAGCAGCTTTAGCGCTAGCTCCTACAATGAGCAGTTCTTC

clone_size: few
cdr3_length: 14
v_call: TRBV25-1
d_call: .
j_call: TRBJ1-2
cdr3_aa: CASSPRAVGYGYTF
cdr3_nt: TGTGCCAGCAGTCCCCGAGCGGTTGGCTATGGCTACACCTTC

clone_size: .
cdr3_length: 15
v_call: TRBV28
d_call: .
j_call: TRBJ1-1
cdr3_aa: CASSLSRVSSVKAFF
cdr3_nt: TGTGCCAGCAGTTTATCGCGGGTTAGCTCGGTAAAAGCTTTCTTT

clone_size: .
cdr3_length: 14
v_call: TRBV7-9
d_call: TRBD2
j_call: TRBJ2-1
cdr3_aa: CASRTSGSPNEQFF
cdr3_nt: TGTGCCAGCAGAACTAGCGGGAGCCCCAATGAGCAGTTCTTC

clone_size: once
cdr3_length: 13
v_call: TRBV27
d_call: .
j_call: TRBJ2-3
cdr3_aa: CASSPLASDTQYF
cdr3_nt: TGTGCCAGCAGTCCCCTAGCGTCGGATACGCAGTATTTT

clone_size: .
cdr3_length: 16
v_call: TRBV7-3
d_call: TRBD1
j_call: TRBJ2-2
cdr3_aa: CASSWDRAVNTGELFF
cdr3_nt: TGTGCCAGCAGTTGGGACAGGGCCGTGAACACCGGGGAGCTGTTTTTT

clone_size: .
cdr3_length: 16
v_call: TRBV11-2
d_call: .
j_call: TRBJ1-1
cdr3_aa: CASSRSDRTYYTEAFF
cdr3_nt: TGTGCCAGCAGTCGAAGTGACAGGACTTACTACACTGAAGCTTTCTTT

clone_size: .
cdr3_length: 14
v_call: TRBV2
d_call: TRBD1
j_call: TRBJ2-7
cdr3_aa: CASRGQGSSYEQYF
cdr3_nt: TGTGCCAGCAGAGGACAGGGGTCGTCCTACGAGCAGTACTTC